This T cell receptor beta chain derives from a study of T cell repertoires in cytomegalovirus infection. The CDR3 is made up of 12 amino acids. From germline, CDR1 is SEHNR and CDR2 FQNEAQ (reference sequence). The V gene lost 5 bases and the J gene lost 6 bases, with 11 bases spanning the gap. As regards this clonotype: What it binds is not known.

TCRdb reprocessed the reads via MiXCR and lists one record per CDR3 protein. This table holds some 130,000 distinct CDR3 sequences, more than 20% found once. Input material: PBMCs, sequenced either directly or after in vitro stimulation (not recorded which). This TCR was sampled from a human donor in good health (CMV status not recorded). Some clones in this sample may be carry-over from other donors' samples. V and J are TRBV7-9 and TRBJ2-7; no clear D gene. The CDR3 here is CASSAVAAEQYV. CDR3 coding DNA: TGTGCCAGCAGCGCCGTGGCGGCCGAGCAGTACGTC.